This TCR beta chain appears in the sequencing data of a study of T cells in Graves' hyperthyroidism and ophthalmopathy. Study observations and caveats: The model anticipated ophthalmopathy a median about 6.5 months pre-onset.

CDR1 is MNHNS and CDR2 is SASEGT in the germline V gene. V gave up 6 bases and J gave up 5 bases; unmatched junction bases: 7. The CDR3 has 15 amino acids. To note about this clonotype: Its antigen is not identified.

Amplification of TCR beta CDR3 regions used RNA as the template. The primer set for the first-round RT-PCR of the TCR CDR3 was HTBI. TCRdb reprocessed the multiplex PCR reads with MiXCR, giving one entry per CDR3 protein. The sample yields 600,000 to 700,000 distinct CDR3 sequences, 45% seen once. This TCR was recovered from an adult man with Graves' disease, either hyperthyroidism or ophthalmopathy (not recorded which). J is TRBJ1-6 and V is TRBV6-1; TRBD1 matches 7 bases. Sequenced material: peripheral blood or thyroid tissue (not recorded which). The CDR3 sequence: CASSALQGNNSPLHF. DNA of the CDR3: TGTGCCAGCAGCGCTTTACAGGGGAATAATTCACCCCTCCACTTT.